The 6 T cell receptor beta chains in this list originate from one sample, sequenced in a study of cytomegalovirus exposure and HLA in healthy donors. The primer mix had 60 Vbeta and 13 Jbeta primers. This table comes from immunoSEQ multiplex PCR, and its TCRdb copy is limited to in-frame clones, with some not included. The repertoire holds 95,000 to 150,000 clones, with approximately 82% as singletons. Input material: PBMCs. All receptors come from a man aged 18-30 years in good health and CMV-seropositive.

The V gene is TRBV19, the J gene TRBJ1-6, with 7 bases aligning to TRBD1. The length of the CDR3 is 14 residues. J gave up 9 bases and V 6 bases, and 8 bases lay outside the gene matches. Germline loops: CDR1 LNHDA, CDR2 SQIVND (reference sequence). CDR3 protein: CASRDQGVGSPLHF. CDR3 nucleotide sequence: TGTGCCAGTAGGGACCAGGGGGTAGGTTCACCCCTCCACTTT.

The genes are TRBV7-9 and TRBJ1-5, with 7 bases matching TRBD1. With V trimmed by 5 bases and J by 3 bases, 4 bases remained unmatched. The V gene's germline CDR1 is SEHNR and CDR2 FQNEAQ (reference sequence). The CDR3 consists of 14 residues. The DNA of the CDR3 is TGTGCCAGCAGCCTCGGGACAGTCAATCAGCCCCAGCATTTT. This translates into CASSLGTVNQPQHF.

The V call is TRBV7-8, the J call TRBJ1-4; 8 nucleotides align to TRBD1. Germline V gene lookup returns CDR1 SGHVS and CDR2 FQNEAQ. The CDR3 runs 17 residues. Trimming removed 4 bases from V and 7 bases from J; junction bases left unmatched: 14. DNA for the CDR3: TGTGCCAGCAGCTCTATTTCTTATGGACAGGGAGGTGAAAAACTGTTTTTT. Translated, it gives CASSSISYGQGGEKLFF.

The CDR3 loop reads CASSPRENTGELFF. DNA for the CDR3: TGTGCCAGCTCACCCAGGGAGAACACCGGGGAGCTGTTTTTT. The rearrangement links TRBV18 to TRBJ2-2; a weak D match, TRBD1 (5 bases). The CDR3 sequence is 14 residues long. CDR1 is KGHSH and CDR2 is LQKENI in the germline V gene. V dropped 3 bases and J dropped 1 base, with 6 bases sitting between them.

The gene calls are TRBV5-1 and TRBJ2-7; D is ambiguous. The CDR3 length is 16 residues. The germline CDR1 and CDR2 sequences are SGHRS and YFSETQ. With 0 bases removed from V and 2 bases from J, the gap between germline ends came to 15 bases. The CDR3 protein is CASSLGAGKATYEQYF. The CDR3 nucleotides read TGCGCCAGCAGCTTGGGGGCAGGAAAGGCGACCTACGAGCAGTACTTC. The full variable domain, in which reference TRBV5-1 and TRBJ2-7 provide the parts outside the CDR3, is KAGVTQTPRYLIKTRGQQVTLSCSPISGHRSVSWYQQTPGQGLQFLFEYFSETQRNKGNFPGRFSGRQFSNSRSEMNVSTLELGDSALYLCASSLGAGKATYEQYFGPGTRLTVT.

V gene TRBV28 combines with J gene TRBJ2-3; no reliable D call. The CDR3 runs 15 residues. CDR1 is MDHEN and CDR2 is SYDVKM in the germline V gene. Trimming left V 6 bases short and J 3 bases short, with 16 bases between. In DNA form, the CDR3 reads TGTGCCAGCAGCCCTATTCCAGGTGGGACAGATACGCAGTATTTT. Its translation is CASSPIPGGTDTQYF.